The text below deals with one T cell receptor (beta chain). Its antigen remains unknown. The entry originates in a study of CD8 T cells in ankylosing spondylitis. TCRdb analysed the 5' RACE reads with MiXCR anew, one entry per CDR3 protein. The profile covers roughly 370,000 distinct CDR3 sequences, with around 24% appearing a single time and approximately 16% taken by the ten largest. The CDR3 is 16 residues long. The ends lost 3 bases at V and 5 bases at J; junction bases unmatched: 7. Germline CDR1 and CDR2: MDHEN and SYDVKM. Whole-study findings and limits: One TCR beta motif, made up of several highly homologous variants, appeared characteristic of ankylosing spondylitis blood.

The chain has TRBV28 and TRBJ1-5; 10 bases map to TRBD1. The material sequenced was blood, either unsorted or a sorted T cell fraction (not recorded which). This sequence was found in a male donor with ankylosing spondylitis. CDR3 sequence (DNA): TGTGCCAGCAGTTTCTCCGGACAGGGGGGGCATCAGCCCCAGCATTTT. It translates to CASSFSGQGGHQPQHF.